A single sample is the source of the 18 T cell receptor beta chains below, sequenced in a study of control samples from healthy donors and cancer patients. Profiling relied on immunoSEQ multiplex PCR, and the TCRdb table lists in-frame clones only, not all of them. The data show about 170,000 clones, with just over 90% seen just once and 4.1% held by the top ten. Sequences were obtained from blood. These receptors all stem from a woman aged 55-70 years in good health.

This chain uses TRBV9 with TRBJ1-1; the match to TRBD1 covers 7 bases. V lost 3 bases and J lost 5; bases outside the gene matches: 4. Looked up from germline, CDR1 is SGDLS and CDR2 is YYNGEE. The CDR3 sequence is 13 residues long. CDR3 nucleotide sequence: TGTGCCAGCAGCGAGCAGGGGGGAACTGAAGCTTTCTTT. It is translated as CASSEQGGTEAFF. Complete variable domain (other parts from reference TRBV9 and TRBJ1-1): DSGVTQTPKHLITATGQRVTLRCSPRSGDLSVYWYQQSLDQGLQFLIQYYNGEERAKGNILERFSAQQFPDLHSELNLSSLELGDSALYFCASSEQGGTEAFFGQGTRLTVV.

This sequence joins TRBV27 and TRBJ2-6, with D unclear. This CDR3 region has 16 residues. V shed 3 bases and J shed 0 bases, with 9 bases lying between them. Germline CDR1 reads MNHEY; CDR2 reads SMNVEV (reference sequence). The CDR3 here is CASSFIGSSGANVLTF. CDR3 DNA sequence: TGTGCCAGCAGTTTTATAGGTAGCTCTGGGGCCAACGTCCTGACTTTC.

This clone was seen only once. The gene calls are TRBV6-4 and TRBJ2-2, with D tentatively TRBD1 (6 bases). The length of the CDR3 is 15 residues. Germline values: CDR1 MRHNA, CDR2 SNTAGT. Trimming removed 2 bases at V and 6 bases at J, with 13 bases between. The CDR3: CASSDQGIGPGELFF. The CDR3 region has the DNA TGTGCCAGCAGTGACCAGGGGATCGGGCCCGGGGAGCTGTTTTTT.

V usage is TRBV6-1 and J usage is TRBJ1-2, with 7 bases fitting TRBD1. The CDR3 has 17 amino acids. V shed 3 bases, J shed 1 base, and the junction held 11 bases outside the gene matches. CDR1 MNHNS and CDR2 SASEGT come from the germline V gene. The chain's CDR3 is CASSDSRGTDYNYGYTF. CDR3 DNA: TGTGCCAGCAGTGATAGTAGGGGGACAGATTATAACTATGGCTACACCTTC.

This chain links TRBV5-1 with TRBJ2-1, with D perhaps TRBD1 (5 bases). Germline V gene sequence: CDR1 SGHRS, CDR2 YFSETQ. V was shortened by 0 bases and J by 8 bases, with 15 bases between the two germline ends. This CDR3 comprises 15 residues. The CDR3: CASSLGGASVDEQFF. The CDR3 region has the DNA TGCGCCAGCAGCTTGGGGGGCGCTTCGGTCGATGAGCAGTTCTTC.

V gene TRBV7-9 combines with J gene TRBJ1-1; 8 nucleotides align to TRBD1. The CDR3 runs 14 residues. Germline values: CDR1 SEHNR, CDR2 FQNEAQ (reference sequence). Trimming cost V 4 bases and J 4 bases; bases outside gene matches: 5. The CDR3 loop is CASSSTGDVTEAFF. CDR3 sequence (DNA): TGTGCCAGCAGCTCGACAGGGGACGTCACTGAAGCTTTCTTT.

The chain has TRBV18 and TRBJ1-1; 12 bases fit TRBD1. The CDR3 consists of 15 residues. Germline V gives CDR1 KGHSH, CDR2 LQKENI. V was clipped by 5 bases and J by 2 bases; unmatched bases: 3. In DNA, the CDR3 is TGTGCCAGCTCAACCGGGACAGGGGGCAACACTGAAGCTTTCTTT. This translates into CASSTGTGGNTEAFF.

This rearrangement joins TRBV18 to TRBJ1-5; a weak D match, TRBD1 (5 bases). CDR3 length: 14 residues. Trimming cost V 3 bases and J 3 bases, with 9 bases left between them. Germline V lookup: CDR1 KGHSH, CDR2 LQKENI. The CDR3 here is CASSPDSNNQPQHF. The CDR3 DNA reads TGTGCCAGCTCACCCGACAGCAACAATCAGCCCCAGCATTTT.

The genes are TRBV21-1 and TRBJ2-3; the table's D gene call, TRBD2, was not cross checked with the DNA. TRBV21-1 corresponds to a pseudogene. This CDR3 has 16 amino acids. The CDR3 nucleotides are TGTGCCAGCAGCAAAGGGGTCCGGGGGACGACAGATACGCAGTATTTT. Translation: CASSKGVRGTTDTQYF.

The chain is built from TRBV9 and TRBJ1-2; 7 bases line up with TRBD1. CDR1 SGDLS and CDR2 YYNGEE come from the germline V gene. The CDR3 covers 17 residues. V dropped 2 bases and J dropped 2; count of bases not matched to a gene: 12. The CDR3 region is CASSVGAWQGENYGYTF. The CDR3 DNA reads TGTGCCAGCAGCGTGGGTGCATGGCAGGGGGAAAACTATGGCTACACCTTC.

The rearrangement uses TRBV19 and TRBJ1-2, with D uncertain. V lost 5 bases and J lost 2, with 12 bases in between. Germline V gene sequence: CDR1 LNHDA, CDR2 SQIVND (reference sequence). The CDR3 extends over 14 amino acids. The chain's CDR3 is CASSPAQRNYGYTF. CDR3 DNA: TGTGCCAGTAGTCCCGCCCAAAGGAACTATGGCTACACCTTC.

CDR3 region: CASSLEANSPLHF. The DNA for the CDR3 is TGTGCCAGCAGCTTAGAAGCTAATTCACCCCTCCACTTT. The rearrangement joins TRBV7-9 to TRBJ1-6; no clear D. The CDR3 covers 13 residues. Germline V gives CDR1 SEHNR, CDR2 FQNEAQ (reference sequence). The V gene lost 1 base and the J gene lost 6 bases, with 4 bases spanning the gap.

This chain joins TRBV7-7 and TRBJ2-1; tentative D call: TRBD2 (6 bases). The CDR3 length is 15 residues. The V gene's germline CDR1 is SSHAT and CDR2 FNYEAQ (reference sequence). Between the trimmed V and J ends, which lost 4 bases and 9 bases, there was a span of 19 bases. The CDR3, as DNA: TGTGCCAGCAGCTATAGCGACGCAGCGGGTCTTGAGCAGTTCTTC. This codes for CASSYSDAAGLEQFF.

Written as DNA, the CDR3 is TGTGCCAGCAGCAACAGGGTTTCGGCCAATGAGCAGTTCTTC. Its translation is CASSNRVSANEQFF. The rearrangement links TRBV7-9 to TRBJ2-1; D possibly corresponds to TRBD1 (6 bases). Germline V gene sequence: CDR1 SEHNR, CDR2 FQNEAQ (reference sequence). There are 14 residues in the CDR3. The germline V and J ends were trimmed by 5 bases and 6 bases, with 14 bases remaining between them.

J is TRBJ2-1 and V is TRBV6-2 or TRBV6-3; D may be TRBD1 (5 bases). The CDR3 has 15 residues. V lost 4 bases and J 5 bases, leaving 15 bases between the germline ends. Germline CDR1 is MNHEY and CDR2 is SVGEGT. In DNA form, the CDR3 reads TGTGCCAGCAGTTTTTGGGCAGGGCTAGACAATGAGCAGTTCTTC. Encoded protein: CASSFWAGLDNEQFF.

The rearrangement links TRBV6-5 to TRBJ2-7; perhaps TRBD1 as D (5 bases). Trimming cost V 9 bases and J 7 bases, with 16 bases left between them. Looked up from germline, CDR1 is MNHEY and CDR2 is SVGAGI. CDR3 size: 12 residues. CDR3 DNA: TGTGCCAGTAAGGGGAAAGTCGGGGAGCAGTACTTC. This sequence encodes CASKGKVGEQYF.

The chain has TRBV9 and TRBJ2-7, with 9 bases aligning to TRBD2. With 0 bases clipped from V and 3 bases from J, the junction kept 4 bases outside the gene matches. This CDR3 spans 15 amino acids. Germline-derived CDR1 and CDR2 are SGDLS and YYNGEE. The CDR3 here is CASSVGDSGGYEQYF. The CDR3 DNA sequence: TGTGCCAGCAGCGTAGGGGATAGCGGGGGCTACGAGCAGTACTTC.

This clone was found once. This sequence joins TRBV7-9 and TRBJ1-5, with TRBD1 as a possible D gene (5 bases). Germline V gene sequence: CDR1 SEHNR, CDR2 FQNEAQ (reference sequence). CDR3 size: 17 residues. V lost 4 bases, J lost 0 bases, and 16 bases lay in between. Here the CDR3 reads CASSSNGWGVSNQPQHF. CDR3 in DNA: TGTGCCAGCAGCTCCAACGGATGGGGCGTTAGCAATCAGCCCCAGCATTTT.